This T cell receptor (beta chain) is drawn from a study of T cells after yellow fever vaccination. Study-wide points: Weaker in magnitude, the secondary response showed a faster peak on day 5 versus 15.

It was through 5'RACE template switching that TCR cDNA was made, with a universal primer site and UMIs added. TCRdb itself ran the 5' RACE reads through MiXCR, one entry per CDR3 protein. Here the sample spans 450,000 to 600,000 distinct CDR3 sequences, around a sixth being singletons. Unmatched junction bases numbered 10, after V lost 4 bases and J lost 6 bases. The CDR3 runs to 15 residues. Germline CDR1 and CDR2: MNHNS and SASEGT. This clonotype was seen more than once but under ten times. Its antigen is still unknown. Specimen: PBMCs, collected more than 4 days after the first yellow fever vaccination. The clonotype originates from a man younger than 35 who received the YFV17D yellow fever vaccine. V gene TRBV6-1 combines with J gene TRBJ1-2; 8 bases align to TRBD1. The CDR3 loop is CASSAQTGTGNGYTF. The CDR3 region has the DNA TGTGCCAGCAGTGCCCAAACCGGGACAGGAAATGGCTACACCTTC.